A single sample is the source of the 29 T cell receptor beta chains below, sequenced in a study of OX40 agonist ivuxolimab in advanced cancers. Sequenced by immunoSEQ multiplex PCR; TCRdb stores in-frame clones only, minus some. Of some 8,000 clones in the sample, around 72% were seen once. The sample consisted of CD4+ or CD8+ T cells sorted from blood, taken in a trial of the OX40 agonist ivuxolimab. These receptor sequences come from an adult with an advanced solid tumor such as melanoma, head and neck, liver or kidney cancer.

The rearrangement links TRBV5-6 to TRBJ2-1; D is unresolved. Germline values: CDR1 SGHDT, CDR2 YYEEEE. The CDR3 consists of 14 residues. Trimming took off 9 bases at V and 7 bases at J, with 20 bases between the two ends. The CDR3 nucleotides read TGTGCCACCGAATCCCGGCAAGGGTCAAATGAGCAGTTCTTC. Amino acids: CATESRQGSNEQFF. The entire variable domain, with the rest obtained from reference TRBV5-6 and TRBJ2-1, is as follows: DAGVTQSPTHLIKTRGQQVTLRCSPKSGHDTVSWYQQALGQGPQFIFQYYEEEERQRGNFPDRFSGHQFPNYSSELNVNALLLGDSALYLCATESRQGSNEQFFGPGTRLTVL.

This clone was counted once. The V and J genes are TRBV14 and TRBJ2-7; D is undetermined. This CDR3 contains 17 residues. Germline loops: CDR1 SGHDN, CDR2 FVKESK. V was cut by 0 bases and J by 0 bases, with 15 bases left in between. CDR3 sequence: CASSQDPWPPFSYEQYF. The CDR3 coding sequence is TGTGCCAGCAGCCAAGATCCGTGGCCTCCTTTCTCCTACGAGCAGTACTTC.

About this clone: A junction boundary mismatches the germline segment, possibly from a read error. This chain connects TRBV7-7 to TRBJ2-3, with 8 bases matching TRBD1. The CDR3 runs 14 residues. Germline CDR1 and CDR2: SSHAT and FNYEAQ (reference sequence). CDR3 protein: CASSFRGPTDTQYF. CDR3 nucleotide sequence: TGTGCTAGCAGCTTCAGGGGGCCCACAGATACGCAGTATTTT.

The rearrangement links TRBV4-1 to TRBJ2-5; D unclear. Germline V gene sequence: CDR1 MGHRA, CDR2 YSYEKL. The CDR3 consists of 14 residues. With 1 base removed from V and 4 bases from J, the gap between germline ends came to 10 bases. The CDR3 spells CASSQGTVGETQYF. CDR3 in DNA: TGCGCCAGCAGCCAAGGGACGGTCGGAGAGACCCAGTACTTC.

V usage is TRBV7-3 and J usage is TRBJ2-3; D may be TRBD2 (6 bases). Trimming removed 2 bases at V and 0 bases at J, with 9 bases between. Germline V lookup: CDR1 SGHTA, CDR2 FQGTGA. The CDR3 contains 15 residues. CDR3 in amino acids: CASSLAGTSTDTQYF. The CDR3 DNA is TGTGCCAGCAGCTTAGCCGGGACTAGCACAGATACGCAGTATTTT.

The chain carries TRBV19 and TRBJ1-5, with D hard to call. CDR1 and CDR2 (germline): LNHDA, SQIVND (reference sequence). The V end was cut by 5 bases, the J end by 11 bases, with 16 bases between. The CDR3 spans 13 residues. CDR3 loop: CASSAPSSEAQHF. CDR3 nucleotides: TGTGCCAGTAGTGCGCCTTCTTCTGAGGCCCAGCATTTT.

The chain combines TRBV5-4 with TRBJ1-3; D gene unclear. This CDR3 is built from 14 residues. The germline CDR1 and CDR2 sequences are SGHNT and YYREEE (reference sequence). Trimming removed 0 bases from V and 4 bases from J, with 8 bases in between. CDR3 region: CASSLGLAGNTIYF. The CDR3, as DNA: TGTGCCAGCAGCTTGGGATTGGCGGGAAACACCATATATTTT.

V gene TRBV25-1 combines with J gene TRBJ2-1, with a possible D match to TRBD1 (6 bases). The germline CDR1 and CDR2 sequences are MGHDK and SYGVNS. Trimming cost V 8 bases and J 4 bases, with 12 bases left between them. The CDR3 runs to 13 residues. CDR3 nucleotide sequence: TGTGCCAGCCCCTCGGACAGATACAATGAGCAGTTCTTC. Translation gives CASPSDRYNEQFF. Combining the CDR3 with reference TRBV25-1 and TRBJ2-1 gives the whole variable domain EADIYQTPRYLVIGTGKKITLECSQTMGHDKMYWYQQDPGMELHLIHYSYGVNSTEKGDLSSESTVSRIRTEHFPLTLESARPSHTSQYLCASPSDRYNEQFFGPGTRLTVL.

For this clone: A far larger clone is off by one base, so a read error is likely. The CDR3 loop is CASSLDLHGQPQHF. CDR3 coding DNA: TGTGCCAGCAGCTTGGATCTCCACGGACAGCCCCAGCATTTT. The V call is TRBV5-6, the J call TRBJ1-5; no definite D call. Germline V lookup: CDR1 SGHDT, CDR2 YYEEEE. CDR3 length: 14 amino acids. V was shortened by 0 bases and J by 7 bases, with 11 bases between the two germline ends. Full variable domain (missing parts from reference TRBV5-6 and TRBJ1-5): DAGVTQSPTHLIKTRGQQVTLRCSPKSGHDTVSWYQQALGQGPQFIFQYYEEEERQRGNFPDRFSGHQFPNYSSELNVNALLLGDSALYLCASSLDLHGQPQHFGDGTRLSIL.

The rearrangement links TRBV4-3 to TRBJ1-6, with TRBD1 as a possible D gene (5 bases). CDR1 LGHNA and CDR2 YSLEER come from the germline V gene. This CDR3 spans 14 amino acids. Trimming pared 0 bases from V and 9 bases from J, leaving 9 bases between. The CDR3 DNA is TGCGCCAGCAGCCAAGACCGAGGGGTTTCACCCCTCCACTTT. This encodes CASSQDRGVSPLHF.

The chain has TRBV27 and TRBJ2-7; D could derive from TRBD1 or TRBD2 (6 bases each). V dropped 1 base and J dropped 3 bases, with 10 bases sitting between them. Germline-derived CDR1 and CDR2 are MNHEY and SMNVEV (reference sequence). The CDR3 has 14 residues. CDR3 nucleotides: TGTGCCAGCAGTTTATACGGGGGCGGCTACGAGCAGTACTTC. Translation gives CASSLYGGGYEQYF.

The rearrangement links TRBV6-1 to TRBJ2-6; D gene uncertain. Deletions cut 5 bases from V and 0 bases from J, with 8 bases between. The CDR3 consists of 15 residues. Germline V gives CDR1 MNHNS, CDR2 SASEGT. As DNA, the CDR3 is TGTGCCAGCAGTCTACAGCACTCTGGGGCCAACGTCCTGACTTTC. Translating it yields CASSLQHSGANVLTF.

The chain has TRBV11-2 and TRBJ1-1; TRBD1 matches at 7 bases. Germline CDR1 reads SGHAT; CDR2 reads FQNNGV. V lost 6 bases, J lost 7 bases, and 14 bases stayed unmatched. The CDR3 runs 15 residues. The CDR3 here is CASSRVPPGGREAFF. CDR3 sequence (DNA): TGTGCCAGCAGTCGGGTACCCCCAGGGGGACGTGAAGCTTTCTTT.

The J gene is TRBJ2-7, the V gene TRBV6-5, with TRBD1 matching 9 bases. Per germline, CDR1 MNHEY and CDR2 SVGAGI. The junction had 12 bases not matched to a gene; V was cut back by 5 bases and J by 7 bases. This CDR3 spans 15 amino acids. The CDR3 here is CASSRDRDRAGEQYF. DNA for the CDR3: TGTGCCAGCAGTCGGGACCGGGACAGGGCTGGAGAGCAGTACTTC.

This clone was counted a single time. A much larger clone lies one base from this, so it may be a read error. This sequence joins TRBV6-6 and TRBJ1-1; TRBD1 might be the D (6 bases). CDR1 MNHNY and CDR2 SVGAGI come from the germline V gene (reference sequence). This CDR3 region has 15 residues. This CDR3 reads CASSYEMGADTEASF. The CDR3 bases are TGTGCCAGCAGTTACGAGATGGGGGCGGACACTGAAGCTTCCTTT.

By share, this clone counts as medium-sized. The rearrangement uses TRBV5-1 and TRBJ2-1; 9 bases align to TRBD2. The CDR3 sequence is 15 residues long. Trimming cost V 3 bases and J 2 bases; bases outside gene matches: 3. Germline V lookup: CDR1 SGHRS, CDR2 YFSETQ. CDR3 loop: CASSWVAGAYNEQFF. The CDR3, as DNA: TGCGCCAGCAGCTGGGTAGCGGGGGCCTACAATGAGCAGTTCTTC.

This clone is categorized as medium-sized. The chain combines TRBV27 with TRBJ1-2, with unresolved D. Germline values: CDR1 MNHEY, CDR2 SMNVEV (reference sequence). This CDR3 region has 11 residues. V lost 6 bases and J lost 7, with 9 bases in between. CDR3 coding DNA: TGTGCCAGCAGATCGGGATTTGGCTACACCTTC. Translated: CASRSGFGYTF.

This rearrangement joins TRBV5-1 to TRBJ1-2, with D uncertain. Germline assignment: CDR1 SGHRS and CDR2 YFSETQ. The CDR3 sequence is 16 residues long. Trimming removed 0 bases at V and 4 bases at J, with 16 bases between. The CDR3 loop is CASSLERSPPIYGYTF. CDR3 bases: TGCGCCAGCAGCTTGGAAAGGTCCCCACCCATCTATGGCTACACCTTC.

This clone appeared a few times. The chain employs TRBV5-6 and TRBJ1-1; no definite D call. Per germline, CDR1 SGHDT and CDR2 YYEEEE. There are 13 residues in the CDR3. Trimming took off 4 bases at V and 0 bases at J, with 7 bases between the two ends. Here the CDR3 DNA reads TGTGCCAGCAGCCCTGTAATGAACACTGAAGCTTTCTTT. Residues: CASSPVMNTEAFF.

This clone was observed a handful of times. The chain links TRBV6-1 to TRBJ2-5; TRBD1 is a possible D gene (6 bases). The CDR3 spans 14 residues. V lost 3 bases, J lost 4 bases, and 12 bases lay in between. Germline values: CDR1 MNHNS, CDR2 SASEGT. CDR3 bases: TGTGCCAGCAGTGACGCCACAGGGTTAGAGACCCAGTACTTC. Residues: CASSDATGLETQYF.

This clone was found once. The chain couples TRBV6-6 to TRBJ1-3; tentatively, D is TRBD1 (5 bases). Trimming took off 8 bases at V and 0 bases at J, with 14 bases between the two ends. The germline V gene encodes CDR1 MNHNY and CDR2 SVGAGI (reference sequence). The CDR3 covers 15 residues. The CDR3 is CASGQGILSGNTIYF. The DNA of the CDR3 is TGTGCCAGCGGTCAGGGAATACTCTCTGGAAACACCATATATTTT.

This clone has only a few counts. V is TRBV5-1 and J is TRBJ1-2; no clear D gene. The ends were cut back, 0 bases at V and 0 bases at J, with 9 bases in the middle. The CDR3 totals 15 residues. In germline, CDR1 is SGHRS, CDR2 YFSETQ. The CDR3 loop is CASSLELGANYGYTF. Written as DNA, the CDR3 is TGCGCCAGCAGCTTGGAGCTAGGAGCTAACTATGGCTACACCTTC. Filled out from reference TRBV5-1 and TRBJ1-2, the complete variable domain reads KAGVTQTPRYLIKTRGQQVTLSCSPISGHRSVSWYQQTPGQGLQFLFEYFSETQRNKGNFPGRFSGRQFSNSRSEMNVSTLELGDSALYLCASSLELGANYGYTFGSGTRLTVV.

On this clone: Distinct nucleotide sequences in the sample also encode this CDR3. The chain links TRBV7-9 to TRBJ1-2; 8 bases agree with TRBD1. Trimming cost V 5 bases and J 7 bases; bases outside gene matches: 9. The CDR3 contains 14 residues. In germline, CDR1 is SEHNR, CDR2 FQNEAQ (reference sequence). The CDR3 spells CASSDRGERGGYTF. In DNA form, the CDR3 reads TGTGCCAGCAGCGACAGGGGTGAGAGAGGTGGCTACACCTTC.

The CDR3 nucleotides are TGTGCCAGCAGACCGGGCCTAGGGCCCGGGGAGCTGTTTTTT. This sequence encodes CASRPGLGPGELFF. J is TRBJ2-2 and V is TRBV11-3; D ambiguous. Germline V CDR1 and CDR2: SGHNT, YENEEA. Deletions cut 6 bases from V and 6 bases from J, with 14 bases between. CDR3 length equals 14 residues.

J is TRBJ2-5 and V is TRBV9; D may be TRBD1 (6 bases). CDR3 length: 16 residues. Germline V gene sequence: CDR1 SGDLS, CDR2 YYNGEE. Trimming took off 0 bases at V and 0 bases at J, with 12 bases between the two ends. CDR3 bases: TGTGCCAGCAGCGTAGCACAGGGTGGGTACCAAGAGACCCAGTACTTC. Translated, it gives CASSVAQGGYQETQYF.

The rearrangement links TRBV6-5 to TRBJ2-7; D is undetermined. Germline values: CDR1 MNHEY, CDR2 SVGAGI. The CDR3 runs to 14 residues. The V end lost 6 bases, the J end lost 2 bases, and 14 bases lay between the germline ends. DNA for the CDR3: TGTGCCAGCAGATACAATGACGGGCCCTACGAGCAGTACTTC. Its translation: CASRYNDGPYEQYF.

The rearrangement joins TRBV12-5 to TRBJ2-2, with 9 bases fitting TRBD1. Trimming took 3 bases from V and 1 from J; bases not matched to a gene: 12. This CDR3 is built from 19 residues. CDR1 is LGHNT and CDR2 is FRNRAP in the germline V gene. The CDR3 DNA reads as TGTGCTAGTGGTTTTACATTACAGGGGGCAAAAAAGAACACCGGGGAGCTGTTTTTT. Its translation: CASGFTLQGAKKNTGELFF.

The chain combines TRBV9 with TRBJ1-4; 7 nucleotides align to TRBD1. This CDR3 region has 15 residues. V trimming: 3 bases; J trimming: 5 bases; junction bases outside the gene matches: 7. Germline CDR1 and CDR2: SGDLS and YYNGEE. For the CDR3, the DNA is TGTGCCAGCAGCGCCTCGACAGGGCACAATGAAAAACTGTTTTTT. Translation: CASSASTGHNEKLFF.

V is TRBV7-9 and J is TRBJ1-4; no clear D gene. The germline V gene encodes CDR1 SEHNR and CDR2 FQNEAQ (reference sequence). The CDR3 extends over 16 amino acids. Trimming took off 5 bases at V and 0 bases at J, with 13 bases between the two ends. The CDR3 protein is CASSTSGEATNEKLFF. CDR3 coding DNA: TGTGCCAGCAGCACCTCCGGGGAGGCAACTAATGAAAAACTGTTTTTT. The full variable domain, with the rest looked up from reference TRBV7-9 and TRBJ1-4, is DTGVSQNPRHKITKRGQNVTFRCDPISEHNRLYWYRQTLGQGPEFLTYFQNEAQLEKSRLLSDRFSAERPKGSFSTLEIQRTEQGDSAMYLCASSTSGEATNEKLFFGSGTQLSVL.